This T cell receptor beta chain emerged from a study of radiation and T cells in renal cell carcinoma. Study-level points and caveats: In blood, top tumor clones expanded by 2 weeks, shrinking by 4. No pretreatment tumor biopsies were available for baseline clonotypes.

Libraries were prepared by immunoSEQ multiplex PCR; TCRdb keeps only in-frame clonotypes and omits some of them. Among about 150,000 clones listed, approximately 88% were seen once. Germline loops: CDR1 SGHRS, CDR2 YFSETQ. V was clipped by 3 bases and J by 0 bases; unmatched bases: 6. CDR3 length: 17 residues. The table lists this clone with a count of one. Antigen unknown. Sample time point: blood 2 weeks post-SBRT. The treatment denotes: 15 Gy SBRT to primary tumor, nephrectomy 4 weeks later. Serial blood draws occurred at baseline and 2 and 4 weeks post-SBRT. The tumor was a clear cell renal cell carcinoma.

The specimen was blood, collected from a patient whose treatment included radiotherapy and nephrectomy. The chain employs TRBV5-1 and TRBJ2-5; 12 positions match TRBD2. This receptor was obtained from a woman aged 50 to 65 with renal cell carcinoma. The chain's CDR3 is CASSWGLAGLYQETQYF. The CDR3 nucleotides read TGCGCCAGCAGCTGGGGACTAGCGGGCCTGTACCAAGAGACCCAGTACTTC.